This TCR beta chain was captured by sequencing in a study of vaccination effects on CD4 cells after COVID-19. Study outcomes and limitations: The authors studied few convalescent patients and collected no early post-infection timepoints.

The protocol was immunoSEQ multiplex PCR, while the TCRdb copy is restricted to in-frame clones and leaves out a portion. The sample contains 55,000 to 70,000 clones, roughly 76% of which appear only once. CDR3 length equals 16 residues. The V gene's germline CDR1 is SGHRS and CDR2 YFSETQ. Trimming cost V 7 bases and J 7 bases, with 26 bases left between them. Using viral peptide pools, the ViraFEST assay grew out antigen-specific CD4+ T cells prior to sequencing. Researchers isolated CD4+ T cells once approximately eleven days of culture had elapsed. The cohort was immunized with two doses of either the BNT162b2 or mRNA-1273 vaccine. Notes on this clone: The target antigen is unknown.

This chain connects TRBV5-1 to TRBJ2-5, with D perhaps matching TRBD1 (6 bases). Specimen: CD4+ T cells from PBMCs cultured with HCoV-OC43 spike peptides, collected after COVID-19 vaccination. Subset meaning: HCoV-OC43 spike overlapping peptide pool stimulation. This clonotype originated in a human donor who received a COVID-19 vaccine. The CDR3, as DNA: TGCGCCAGCGCCGTAACCCCGGCAGGGGTTGTAGTGACCCAGTACTTC. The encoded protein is CASAVTPAGVVVTQYF.